The clone carrying this TCR beta chain was detected a few times. Its antigen is not known. In germline, CDR1 is MNHEY, CDR2 SMNVEV (reference sequence). J lost 1 base, V lost 6 bases, and 5 bases had no gene match. CDR3 length equals 15 residues. The data belong to a study of OX40 agonist ivuxolimab in advanced cancers. Sequenced by immunoSEQ multiplex PCR; TCRdb stores in-frame clones only, minus some. This sample has about 10,000 clones, with around 80% found just once. General study results and limits: CD8+ T cells were the subset that, on average, had more expanded clones than CD4+.

Sequencing used CD4+ or CD8+ T cells sorted from blood, obtained in a trial of the OX40 agonist ivuxolimab. The receptor's source is an adult with an advanced solid tumor such as melanoma, head and neck, liver or kidney cancer. V is TRBV27 and J is TRBJ2-3; TRBD2 matches at 9 bases. The chain's CDR3 is CASSWTSERTDTQYF. CDR3 DNA sequence: TGTGCCAGCAGCTGGACTAGCGAACGCACAGATACGCAGTATTTT.